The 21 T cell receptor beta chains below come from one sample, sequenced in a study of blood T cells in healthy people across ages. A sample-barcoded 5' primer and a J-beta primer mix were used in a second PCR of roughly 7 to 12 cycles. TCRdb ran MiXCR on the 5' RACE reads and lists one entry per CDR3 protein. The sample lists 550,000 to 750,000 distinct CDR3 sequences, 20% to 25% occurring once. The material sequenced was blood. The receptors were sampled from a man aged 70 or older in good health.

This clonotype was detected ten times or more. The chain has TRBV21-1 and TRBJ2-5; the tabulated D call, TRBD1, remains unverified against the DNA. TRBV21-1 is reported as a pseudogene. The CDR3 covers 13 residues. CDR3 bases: TGTGCCAGCAGCACCGGACAGGTAGAGACCCAGTACTTC. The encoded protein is CASSTGQVETQYF.

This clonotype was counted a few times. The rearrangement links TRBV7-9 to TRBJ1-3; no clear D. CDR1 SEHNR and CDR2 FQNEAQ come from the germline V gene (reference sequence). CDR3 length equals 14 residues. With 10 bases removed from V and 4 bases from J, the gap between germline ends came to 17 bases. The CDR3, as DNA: TGTGCCATCCACCCTAGGGCAGGAGGAAACACCATATATTTT. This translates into CAIHPRAGGNTIYF.

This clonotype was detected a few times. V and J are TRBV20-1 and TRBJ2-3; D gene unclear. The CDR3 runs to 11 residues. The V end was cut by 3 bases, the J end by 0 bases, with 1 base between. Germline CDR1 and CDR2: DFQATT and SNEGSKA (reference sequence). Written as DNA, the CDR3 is TGCAGTGCTAGGAGCACAGATACGCAGTATTTT. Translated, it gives CSARSTDTQYF.

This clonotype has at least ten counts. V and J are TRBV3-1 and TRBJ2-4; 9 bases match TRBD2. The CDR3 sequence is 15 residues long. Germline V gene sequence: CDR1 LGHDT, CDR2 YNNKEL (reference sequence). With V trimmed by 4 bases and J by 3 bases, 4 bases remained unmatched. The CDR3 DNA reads TGTGCCAGCAGCCTTGCGGGAGGGGACAAAAACATTCAGTACTTC. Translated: CASSLAGGDKNIQYF.

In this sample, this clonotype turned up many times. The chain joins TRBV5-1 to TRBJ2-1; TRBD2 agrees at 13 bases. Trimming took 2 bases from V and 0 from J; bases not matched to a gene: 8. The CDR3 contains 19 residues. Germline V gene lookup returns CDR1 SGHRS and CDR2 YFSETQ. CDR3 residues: CASSLATGLAGLSYNEQFF. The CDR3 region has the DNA TGCGCCAGCAGCTTAGCCACGGGACTAGCGGGACTCTCCTACAATGAGCAGTTCTTC.

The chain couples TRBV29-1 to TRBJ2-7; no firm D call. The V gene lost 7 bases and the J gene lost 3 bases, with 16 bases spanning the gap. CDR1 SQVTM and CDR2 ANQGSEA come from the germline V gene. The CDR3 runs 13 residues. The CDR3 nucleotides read TGCAGCGCTTGGGTCATAGGAAACTACGAGCAGTACTTC. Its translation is CSAWVIGNYEQYF.

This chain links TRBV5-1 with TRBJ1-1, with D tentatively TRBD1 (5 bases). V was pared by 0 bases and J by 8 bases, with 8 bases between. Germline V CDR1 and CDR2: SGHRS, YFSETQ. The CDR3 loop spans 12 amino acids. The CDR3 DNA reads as TGCGCCAGCAGCTTGGAGGGGCAAGAAGCTTTCTTT. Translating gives CASSLEGQEAFF.

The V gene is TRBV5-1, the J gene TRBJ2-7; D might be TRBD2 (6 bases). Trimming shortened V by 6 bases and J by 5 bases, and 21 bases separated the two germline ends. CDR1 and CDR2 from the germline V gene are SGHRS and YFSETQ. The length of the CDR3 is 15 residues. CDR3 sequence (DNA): TGCGCCAGCAAGACTCGCGGGACCAAACCTAACGAGCAGTACTTC. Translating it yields CASKTRGTKPNEQYF.

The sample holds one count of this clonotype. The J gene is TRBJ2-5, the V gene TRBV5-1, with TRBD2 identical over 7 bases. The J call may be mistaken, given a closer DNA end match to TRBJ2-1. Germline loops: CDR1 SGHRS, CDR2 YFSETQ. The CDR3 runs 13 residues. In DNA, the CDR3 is TGCGCCAGCAGCTTGGAAGCGGGAAGTGAGCAGTTCTTC. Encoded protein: CASSLEAGSEQFF.

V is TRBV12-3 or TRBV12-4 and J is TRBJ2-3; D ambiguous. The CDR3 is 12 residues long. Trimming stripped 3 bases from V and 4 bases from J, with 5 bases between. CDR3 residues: CASSFRPDTQYF. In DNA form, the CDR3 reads TGTGCCAGCAGTTTTAGACCAGATACGCAGTATTTT.

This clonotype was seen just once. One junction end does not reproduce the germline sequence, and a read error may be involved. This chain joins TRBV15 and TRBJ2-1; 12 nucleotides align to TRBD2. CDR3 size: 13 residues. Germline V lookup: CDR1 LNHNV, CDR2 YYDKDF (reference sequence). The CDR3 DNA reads TGTGCCCCCAGCAGGGGACTAGCGGGTGAGCAGTTCTTC. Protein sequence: CAPSRGLAGEQFF.

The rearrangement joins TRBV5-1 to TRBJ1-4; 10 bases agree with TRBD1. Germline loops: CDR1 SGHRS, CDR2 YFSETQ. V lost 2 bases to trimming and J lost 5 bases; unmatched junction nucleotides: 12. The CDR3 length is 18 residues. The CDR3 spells CASSFRQGAWERNEKLFF. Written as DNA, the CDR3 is TGCGCCAGCAGCTTTCGACAGGGGGCGTGGGAAAGGAATGAAAAACTGTTTTTT.

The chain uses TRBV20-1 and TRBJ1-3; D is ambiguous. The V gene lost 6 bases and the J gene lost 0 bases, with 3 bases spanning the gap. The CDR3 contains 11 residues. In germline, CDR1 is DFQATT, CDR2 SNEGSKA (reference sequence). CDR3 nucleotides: TGCAGTGCCCACTCTGGAAACACCATATATTTT. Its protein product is CSAHSGNTIYF.

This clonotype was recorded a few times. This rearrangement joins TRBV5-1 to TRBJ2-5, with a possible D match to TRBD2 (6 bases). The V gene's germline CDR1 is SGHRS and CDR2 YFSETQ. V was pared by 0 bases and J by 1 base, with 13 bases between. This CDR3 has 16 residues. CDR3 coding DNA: TGCGCCAGCAGCTTGGTCGGGCTAGCGAGCCAAGAGACCCAGTACTTC. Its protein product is CASSLVGLASQETQYF.

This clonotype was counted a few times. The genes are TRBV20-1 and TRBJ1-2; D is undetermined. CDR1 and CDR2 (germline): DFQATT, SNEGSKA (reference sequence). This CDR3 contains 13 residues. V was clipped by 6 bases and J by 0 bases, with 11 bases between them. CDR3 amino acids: CSAPHRANYGYTF. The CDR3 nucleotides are TGCAGTGCCCCCCACAGAGCTAACTATGGCTACACCTTC.

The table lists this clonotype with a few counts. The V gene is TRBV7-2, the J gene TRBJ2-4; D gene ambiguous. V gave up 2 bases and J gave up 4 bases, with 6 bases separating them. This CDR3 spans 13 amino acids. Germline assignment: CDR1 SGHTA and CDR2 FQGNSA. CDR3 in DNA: TGTGCCAGCAGCTTACAACGGAAAAACATTCAGTACTTC. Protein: CASSLQRKNIQYF. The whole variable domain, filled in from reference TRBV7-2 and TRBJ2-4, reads GAGVSQSPSNKVTEKGKDVELRCDPISGHTALYWYRQSLGQGLEFLIYFQGNSAPDKSGLPSDRFSAERTGGSVSTLTIQRTQQEDSAVYLCASSLQRKNIQYFGAGTRLSVL.

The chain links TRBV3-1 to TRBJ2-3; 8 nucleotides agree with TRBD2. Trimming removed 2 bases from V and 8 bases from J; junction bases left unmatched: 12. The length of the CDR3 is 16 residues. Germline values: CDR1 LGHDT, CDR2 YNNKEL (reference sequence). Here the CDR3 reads CASSQRGTGLERTQYF. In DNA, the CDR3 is TGTGCCAGCAGCCAAAGGGGGACGGGACTAGAGCGTACGCAGTATTTT.

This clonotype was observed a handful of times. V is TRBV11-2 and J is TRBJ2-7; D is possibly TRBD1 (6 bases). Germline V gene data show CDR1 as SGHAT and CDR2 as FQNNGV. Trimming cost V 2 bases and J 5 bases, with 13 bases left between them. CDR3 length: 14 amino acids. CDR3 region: CASSLNRVNHEQYF. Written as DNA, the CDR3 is TGTGCCAGCAGCTTAAACAGGGTTAACCACGAGCAGTACTTC.

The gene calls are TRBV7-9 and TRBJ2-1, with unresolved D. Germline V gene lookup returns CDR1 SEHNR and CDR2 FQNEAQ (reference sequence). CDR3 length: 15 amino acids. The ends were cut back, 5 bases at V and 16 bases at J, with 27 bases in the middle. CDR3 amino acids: CASSIEETEHNESFF. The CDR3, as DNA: TGTGCCAGCAGCATAGAAGAGACTGAGCATAATGAGAGCTTCTTC.

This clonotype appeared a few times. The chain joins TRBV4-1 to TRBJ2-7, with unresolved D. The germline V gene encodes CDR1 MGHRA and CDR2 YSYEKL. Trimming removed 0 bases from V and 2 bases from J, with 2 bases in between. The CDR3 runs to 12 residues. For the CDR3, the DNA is TGCGCCAGCAGCCAAGAGCCCTACGAGCAGTACTTC. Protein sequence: CASSQEPYEQYF.

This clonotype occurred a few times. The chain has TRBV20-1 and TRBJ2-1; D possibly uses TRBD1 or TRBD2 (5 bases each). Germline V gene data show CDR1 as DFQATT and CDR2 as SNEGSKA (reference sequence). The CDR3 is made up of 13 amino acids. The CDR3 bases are TGCAGAGTGGGGGAGAGCTCCTACAATGAGCAGTTCTTC. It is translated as CRVGESSYNEQFF.